These 25 T cell receptor beta chains were sequenced from one sample in a study of CD8+ T cells in alopecia areata. Regarding treatment: oral pan-JAK inhibitor, 5-10 mg twice daily. Extraction and reverse transcription of RNA yielded cDNA as the sequencing template. Measured with immunoSEQ multiplex PCR; TCRdb has only the in-frame clones, and not every one. Of 150,000 to 200,000 clones listed, about three fifths were seen once; the top ten hold about 1.3%. The sample consisted of CD4+ T cells sorted from blood, taken between weeks 47 and 50, from a patient treated with tofacitinib. Every receptor here comes from a human donor with alopecia areata.

The J gene is TRBJ1-2, the V gene TRBV14; tentatively, D is TRBD1 (5 bases). CDR3 length equals 15 residues. V was clipped by 0 bases and J by 0 bases, with 8 bases between them. The germline gives CDR1 SGHDN, CDR2 FVKESK. The CDR3 DNA is TGTGCCAGCAGCCAAGAACAAGGGGCTAACTATGGCTACACCTTC. It encodes CASSQEQGANYGYTF.

The chain uses TRBV7-9 and TRBJ1-2; no definite D call. Germline V gene sequence: CDR1 SEHNR, CDR2 FQNEAQ (reference sequence). With 2 bases removed from V and 0 bases from J, the gap between germline ends came to 13 bases. This CDR3 is built from 16 residues. CDR3 sequence (DNA): TGTGCCAGCAGCTTATCCCCGCAGCCTACTAACTATGGCTACACCTTC. As protein: CASSLSPQPTNYGYTF.

This clone was observed a few times. The chain links TRBV29-1 to TRBJ2-5; D gene ambiguous. Germline V gene sequence: CDR1 SQVTM, CDR2 ANQGSEA. Trimming cost V 4 bases and J 5 bases, with 11 bases left between them. There are 12 residues in the CDR3. The CDR3 loop is CSVVRLGETQYF. CDR3 sequence (DNA): TGCAGCGTTGTTCGGCTTGGGGAGACCCAGTACTTC.

The chain carries TRBV7-2 and TRBJ1-6; D might be TRBD1 (6 bases). This CDR3 region has 15 residues. The germline V gene has CDR1 SGHTA and CDR2 FQGNSA. V was cut by 1 base and J by 7 bases, with 11 bases left in between. CDR3 nucleotide sequence: TGTGCCAGCAGCTTAGTAGGACAGCTAAATTCACCCCTCCACTTT. Its protein product is CASSLVGQLNSPLHF.

This rearrangement joins TRBV7-9 to TRBJ2-4, with D perhaps being TRBD1 or TRBD2 (5 bases each). The CDR3 has 14 residues. CDR1 and CDR2 from the germline V gene are SEHNR and FQNEAQ (reference sequence). V gave up 5 bases and J gave up 3 bases, with 11 bases separating them. CDR3 in DNA: TGTGCCAGCAGCCGCCGGGACGGCAAAAACATTCAGTACTTC. As protein: CASSRRDGKNIQYF.

The chain employs TRBV18 and TRBJ1-6; 9 nucleotides align to TRBD1. V trimming: 6 bases; J trimming: 9 bases; junction bases outside the gene matches: 3. From germline, CDR1 is KGHSH and CDR2 LQKENI. This CDR3 has 13 amino acids. In nucleotides, the CDR3 is TGTGCCAGCTCGCTGGACAGGGGTTCACCCCTCCACTTT. As protein: CASSLDRGSPLHF.

This clone occurred once. DNA for the CDR3: TGTGCCTGGCGACAGCGTTCCTACGAGCAGTACTTC. It specifies CAWRQRSYEQYF. The chain employs TRBV30 and TRBJ2-7, with D perhaps TRBD1 (5 bases). Trimming removed 5 bases from V and 1 base from J, with 9 bases in between. Germline CDR1 GTSNPN, CDR2 SVGIG (reference sequence). This CDR3 has 12 amino acids.

V gene TRBV18 combines with J gene TRBJ1-1; 8 nucleotides align to TRBD1. Per the germline V gene, CDR1 is KGHSH and CDR2 is LQKENI. The V and J ends lost 8 bases and 1 base, in that order; junction bases with no gene match: 0. The length of the CDR3 is 12 residues. CDR3 DNA: TGTGCCAGCGGACAGGGGAACACTGAAGCTTTCTTT. This sequence encodes CASGQGNTEAFF.

V and J are TRBV2 and TRBJ1-5; D gene ambiguous. CDR1 is SNHLY and CDR2 is FYNNEI in the germline V gene. The V and J ends lost 6 bases and 4 bases respectively, with 25 bases between them. The length of the CDR3 is 18 residues. CDR3 bases: TGTGCCAGCAGCCCCATTTCGGGGTTAGGTCGTGGAAATCAGCCCCAGCATTTT. It codes for CASSPISGLGRGNQPQHF. Together with reference TRBV2 and TRBJ1-5, the CDR3 gives the full variable domain: EPEVTQTPSHQVTQMGQEVILRCVPISNHLYFYWYRQILGQKVEFLVSFYNNEISEKSEIFDDQFSVERPDGSNFTLKIRSTKLEDSAMYFCASSPISGLGRGNQPQHFGDGTRLSIL.

The chain is built from TRBV11-2 and TRBJ1-2; D might be TRBD1 (5 bases). This CDR3 is built from 14 residues. CDR1 and CDR2 from the germline V gene are SGHAT and FQNNGV. Trimming removed 1 base from V and 2 bases from J, with 8 bases in between. This CDR3 reads CASSLGGINYGYTF. The CDR3 region has the DNA TGTGCCAGCAGCTTAGGGGGGATCAACTATGGCTACACCTTC.

The chain employs TRBV11-2 and TRBJ2-4, with D possibly matching TRBD2 (6 bases). The CDR3 runs to 17 residues. The V gene's germline CDR1 is SGHAT and CDR2 FQNNGV. Trimming stripped 2 bases from V and 0 bases from J, with 14 bases between. In DNA form, the CDR3 reads TGTGCCAGCAGCTTATCCCGGGAGCTGATAGCCAAAAACATTCAGTACTTC. Amino acid sequence: CASSLSRELIAKNIQYF.

The chain uses TRBV4-1 and TRBJ1-2; D is unclear. This CDR3 contains 15 residues. V was cut by 1 base and J by 5 bases, with 14 bases left in between. CDR1 MGHRA and CDR2 YSYEKL come from the germline V gene. The CDR3 sequence: CASSQAYTSVYGYTF. The CDR3 bases are TGCGCCAGCAGCCAAGCCTATACAAGCGTGTATGGCTACACCTTC.

The chain recombines TRBV5-6 with TRBJ1-2; the D gene is possibly TRBD1 (5 bases). Trimming left V 5 bases short and J 2 bases short, with 10 bases between. The germline V gene has CDR1 SGHDT and CDR2 YYEEEE. The CDR3 has 13 residues. The CDR3 DNA reads TGTGCCAGCAGGGAGGGACCAAACTATGGCTACACCTTC. The encoded protein is CASREGPNYGYTF.

The rearrangement joins TRBV30 to TRBJ1-1; no clear D. V lost 3 bases and J 1 base, leaving 12 bases between the germline ends. The CDR3 is 14 residues long. Germline CDR1 and CDR2: GTSNPN and SVGIG (reference sequence). The CDR3 nucleotides are TGTGCCTGGAGCGTACAGCAGGCGAACACTGAAGCTTTCTTT. As protein: CAWSVQQANTEAFF. Filled out from reference TRBV30 and TRBJ1-1, the complete variable domain reads SQTIHQWPATLVQPVGSPLSLECTVEGTSNPNLYWYRQAAGRGLQLLFYSVGIGQISSEVPQNLSASRPQDRQFILSSKKLLLSDSGFYLCAWSVQQANTEAFFGQGTRLTVV.

This clone occurred a few times. The chain links TRBV29-1 to TRBJ2-5; D is possibly TRBD2 (6 bases). The CDR3 loop spans 13 amino acids. Germline CDR1 and CDR2: SQVTM and ANQGSEA. Between the trimmed V and J ends, which lost 0 bases and 4 bases, there was a span of 9 bases. The CDR3 spells CSVEDGGGETQYF. The CDR3 DNA follows: TGCAGCGTTGAAGACGGGGGTGGAGAGACCCAGTACTTC.

V usage is TRBV29-1 and J usage is TRBJ2-7; D tentatively reads TRBD1 or TRBD2 (5 bases each). The length of the CDR3 is 14 residues. Deletions cut 6 bases from V and 5 bases from J, with 20 bases between. CDR1 is SQVTM and CDR2 is ANQGSEA in the germline V gene. CDR3 sequence: CSVGEDQGNHEQYF. The CDR3 DNA follows: TGCAGCGTCGGGGAAGACCAGGGAAATCACGAGCAGTACTTC.

This clone was seen a handful of times. The J gene is TRBJ1-2, the V gene TRBV30; no clear D. The germline V gene encodes CDR1 GTSNPN and CDR2 SVGIG (reference sequence). The V end lost 8 bases, the J end lost 3 bases, and 10 bases lay between the germline ends. The CDR3 is 11 amino acids. DNA of the CDR3: TGTGCCGAACTCTTGGACTATGGCTACACCTTC. It specifies CAELLDYGYTF. Full variable domain (remainder filled in from reference TRBV30 and TRBJ1-2): SQTIHQWPATLVQPVGSPLSLECTVEGTSNPNLYWYRQAAGRGLQLLFYSVGIGQISSEVPQNLSASRPQDRQFILSSKKLLLSDSGFYLCAELLDYGYTFGSGTRLTVV.

The rearrangement uses TRBV30 and TRBJ2-3; no firm D call. The germline V gene has CDR1 GTSNPN and CDR2 SVGIG (reference sequence). V was trimmed by 1 base and J by 11 bases, leaving 10 bases between them. The length of the CDR3 is 11 residues. This CDR3 reads CAWSDLFGQYF. Written as DNA, the CDR3 is TGTGCCTGGAGTGACCTTTTTGGGCAGTATTTT.

The V gene is TRBV6-1, the J gene TRBJ1-6; D remains unclear. The length of the CDR3 is 17 residues. Between the trimmed V and J ends, which lost 1 base and 2 bases, there was a span of 12 bases. CDR1 and CDR2 from the germline V gene are MNHNS and SASEGT. The CDR3 nucleotides read TGTGCCAGCAGTGAAGAATTGTGGTTAACCTATAATTCACCCCTCCACTTT. Amino acid sequence: CASSEELWLTYNSPLHF.

This chain links TRBV25-1 with TRBJ1-2, with a tentative D call TRBD1 (6 bases). Looked up from germline, CDR1 is MGHDK and CDR2 is SYGVNS. The CDR3 spans 13 residues. Trimming removed 8 bases from V and 3 bases from J, with 13 bases in between. CDR3 loop: CASAQAGDYGYTF. The CDR3 DNA reads TGTGCCAGCGCGCAGGCAGGGGACTATGGCTACACCTTC.

V gene TRBV27 combines with J gene TRBJ2-7; 7 bases fit TRBD1. The V gene end was trimmed by 5 bases and the J gene end by 6 bases; junction bases not matched to a gene: 13. Germline-derived CDR1 and CDR2 are MNHEY and SMNVEV (reference sequence). This CDR3 contains 15 residues. The CDR3 region has the DNA TGTGCCAGCAGTCCCATCACGACAGGGTTAGGCGAGCAGTACTTC. Translation: CASSPITTGLGEQYF.

The rearrangement joins TRBV4-3 to TRBJ1-2, with 7 bases lining up with TRBD1. The CDR3 consists of 16 residues. Germline loops: CDR1 LGHNA, CDR2 YSLEER. The V segment lost 0 bases and the J segment 0 bases; nucleotides outside the gene matches: 4. The CDR3 reads CASSQDSGQTNYGYTF. CDR3 in DNA: TGCGCCAGCAGCCAAGACTCGGGACAGACTAACTATGGCTACACCTTC.

V and J are TRBV7-2 and TRBJ2-7, with D maybe TRBD1 (6 bases). CDR3 length equals 15 residues. Germline CDR1 reads SGHTA; CDR2 reads FQGNSA. V was cut by 5 bases and J by 5 bases, with 19 bases left in between. The CDR3 region has the DNA TGTGCCAGCAGCCCAGGGGTGGCACAGGGTAACGAGCAGTACTTC. Its translation is CASSPGVAQGNEQYF.

This clone showed up just a few times. This sequence joins TRBV30 and TRBJ1-1; possibly TRBD1 for D (6 bases). Deletions cut 8 bases from V and 1 base from J, with 14 bases between. CDR1 and CDR2 from the germline V gene are GTSNPN and SVGIG (reference sequence). This CDR3 region has 13 residues. CDR3: CARTEGGNTEAFF. The CDR3 DNA reads TGTGCCAGAACAGAAGGGGGGAACACTGAAGCTTTCTTT.

The rearrangement joins TRBV4-3 to TRBJ1-2; D is undetermined. V was trimmed by 1 base and J by 2 bases, leaving 11 bases between them. Germline V lookup: CDR1 LGHNA, CDR2 YSLEER. The CDR3 is made up of 15 amino acids. The CDR3 DNA reads TGCGCCAGCAGCCAAGGCCTCCCTCAGAACTATGGCTACACCTTC. This sequence encodes CASSQGLPQNYGYTF.